This entry lists 23 T cell receptor beta chains sequenced from one sample in a study of shared clonotypes between healthy human individuals. Libraries were prepared by immunoSEQ multiplex PCR; TCRdb keeps only in-frame clonotypes and omits some of them. The sample lists 2 million to 2.5 million clones, 85% to 95% occurring once. The sequencing sample was made of naive CD4+ T cells sorted from blood. Subset in this sample: CD45RA+ positively selected. The source is a man between 18 and 29 years old in good health.

V gene TRBV4-3 combines with J gene TRBJ2-3; D gene uncertain. V lost 0 bases to trimming and J lost 3 bases, with 7 bases between them. The length of the CDR3 is 14 residues. Looked up from germline, CDR1 is LGHNA and CDR2 is YSLEER. DNA of the CDR3: TGCGCCAGCAGCCAAGAACAGAGTACAGATACGCAGTATTTT. It is translated as CASSQEQSTDTQYF.

In regard to this clone: Other DNA sequences in the same sample also yield this CDR3. This rearrangement joins TRBV6-6 to TRBJ1-4; D is unresolved. In germline, CDR1 is MNHNY, CDR2 SVGAGI (reference sequence). The germline V and J ends were trimmed by 4 bases and 8 bases, with 11 bases remaining between them. There are 13 residues in the CDR3. CDR3 DNA: TGTGCCAGCAGTTCCGGCCCCGGAGAAAAACTGTTTTTT. It yields the protein CASSSGPGEKLFF.

The sample holds a few counts of this clone. The rearrangement uses TRBV30 and TRBJ2-3; 12 bases are a match to TRBD2. V shed 5 bases, J shed 6 bases, and the junction held 9 bases outside the gene matches. CDR3 size: 15 residues. Germline-derived CDR1 and CDR2 are GTSNPN and SVGIG (reference sequence). DNA for the CDR3: TGTGCCTGGCGGCTAGCGGGGGGGCCCTTGGATACGCAGTATTTT. Translated, it gives CAWRLAGGPLDTQYF.

A remark on this clone: Distinct nucleotide sequences in the sample also encode this CDR3. CDR3 nucleotides: TGTGCCAGTAGTATCGGGACAGGGGTCTACGAGCAGTACTTC. It specifies CASSIGTGVYEQYF. This chain links TRBV19 with TRBJ2-7; 10 bases agree with TRBD1. The CDR3 contains 14 residues. The J segment lost 3 bases and the V segment lost 3 bases, leaving 2 bases of the junction unmatched. Germline V CDR1 and CDR2: LNHDA, SQIVND (reference sequence).

Comment on this clone: This sample also contains other DNA sequences that code for the same CDR3. The J gene is TRBJ1-1, the V gene TRBV18; D is undetermined. Between the trimmed V and J ends, which lost 3 bases and 1 base, there was a span of 6 bases. CDR1 KGHSH and CDR2 LQKENI come from the germline V gene. The CDR3 consists of 13 residues. The CDR3 nucleotides are TGTGCCAGCTCACCTGGGCAGAACACTGAAGCTTTCTTT. It specifies CASSPGQNTEAFF. Complete variable domain (other parts from reference TRBV18 and TRBJ1-1): NAGVMQNPRHLVRRRGQEARLRCSPMKGHSHVYWYRQLPEEGLKFMVYLQKENIIDESGMPKERFSAEFPKEGPSILRIQQVVRGDSAAYFCASSPGQNTEAFFGQGTRLTVV.

The CDR3 loop reads CASTLWDRVSEQYF. As DNA, the CDR3 is TGTGCCAGCACTCTGTGGGACAGGGTGAGTGAGCAGTACTTC. The gene calls are TRBV28 and TRBJ2-7; 9 bases are shared with TRBD1. Germline loops: CDR1 MDHEN, CDR2 SYDVKM. The CDR3 loop spans 14 amino acids. Losses at the gene ends were 7 bases for V and 7 bases for J; bases not matched to a gene: 11.

As concerns this clone: The same CDR3 can be traced to other DNA sequences in this sample. J is TRBJ2-2 and V is TRBV5-1; TRBD1 might be the D (5 bases). Trimming took 0 bases from V and 2 from J, leaving 11 bases between them. Germline V lookup: CDR1 SGHRS, CDR2 YFSETQ. This CDR3 is built from 16 residues. The CDR3 region has the DNA TGCGCCAGCAGCTTGGTCGGCAGGGTTAACACCGGGGAGCTGTTTTTT. This codes for CASSLVGRVNTGELFF.

Of note for this clone: The same CDR3 arises from other DNA sequences in this sample as well. The rearrangement joins TRBV6-5 to TRBJ2-7; TRBD1 matches 7 bases. V was clipped by 6 bases and J by 5 bases; unmatched bases: 4. The length of the CDR3 is 12 residues. Germline V gene sequence: CDR1 MNHEY, CDR2 SVGAGI. The CDR3 reads CASSRDRDEQYF. The CDR3 DNA sequence: TGTGCCAGCAGCCGAGACAGGGACGAGCAGTACTTC.

Comment on this clone: Other DNA sequences in this sample translate to the same CDR3. The V and J genes are TRBV18 and TRBJ1-2; 9 bases are shared with TRBD1. After removal of 5 bases from V and 3 bases from J, the junction contained 1 base not matched to a gene. The CDR3 is 13 residues long. Germline V gives CDR1 KGHSH, CDR2 LQKENI. CDR3 amino acids: CASSRDRDYGYTF. Written as DNA, the CDR3 is TGTGCCAGCTCAAGGGACAGGGACTATGGCTACACCTTC.

This chain uses TRBV7-9 with TRBJ2-7; 8 positions agree with TRBD1. J gave up 3 bases and V 6 bases, and 7 bases lay outside the gene matches. Germline loops: CDR1 SEHNR, CDR2 FQNEAQ (reference sequence). CDR3 length equals 14 residues. This chain's CDR3 is CASRRTGNDYEQYF. In DNA form, the CDR3 reads TGTGCCAGCAGGAGGACAGGGAATGACTACGAGCAGTACTTC.

As DNA, the CDR3 is TGTGCCAGCAGTGTCTGGCAGGGGATTGGGAACACCATATATTTT. This gives the protein CASSVWQGIGNTIYF. The chain has TRBV2 and TRBJ1-3; TRBD1 might be the D (6 bases). The CDR3 consists of 15 residues. The V and J ends lost 4 bases and 7 bases respectively, with 17 bases between them. The germline V gene has CDR1 SNHLY and CDR2 FYNNEI. The full variable domain, completed using reference TRBV2 and TRBJ1-3, is EPEVTQTPSHQVTQMGQEVILRCVPISNHLYFYWYRQILGQKVEFLVSFYNNEISEKSEIFDDQFSVERPDGSNFTLKIRSTKLEDSAMYFCASSVWQGIGNTIYFGEGSWLTVV.

The chain is built from TRBV28 and TRBJ2-7; the D is unclear. From germline, CDR1 is MDHEN and CDR2 SYDVKM. The CDR3 sequence is 16 residues long. With 3 bases removed from V and 1 base from J, the gap between germline ends came to 16 bases. CDR3 sequence (DNA): TGTGCCAGCAGTTTTCCTTGGCAGGCGACTTCCTACGAGCAGTACTTC. Translation: CASSFPWQATSYEQYF. Full variable domain (rest looked up from reference TRBV28 and TRBJ2-7): DVKVTQSSRYLVKRTGEKVFLECVQDMDHENMFWYRQDPGLGLRLIYFSYDVKMKEKGDIPEGYSVSREKKERFSLILESASTNQTSMYLCASSFPWQATSYEQYFGPGTRLTVT.

This chain connects TRBV6-5 to TRBJ1-6; TRBD1 aligns across 9 bases. CDR1 and CDR2 from the germline V gene are MNHEY and SVGAGI. Trimming took 8 bases from V and 6 from J; bases not matched to a gene: 2. The CDR3 is 13 amino acids. CDR3 loop: CASGTGINSPLHF. The CDR3 DNA follows: TGTGCCAGCGGGACAGGGATTAATTCACCCCTCCACTTT.

The chain uses TRBV7-9 and TRBJ2-7, with 7 bases lining up with TRBD2. CDR1 is SEHNR, CDR2 FQNEAQ, per germline (reference sequence). Trimming at V came to 3 bases and at J to 2 bases, leaving 7 bases not matched to a gene. The CDR3 runs to 15 residues. The CDR3 protein is CASSFRQGGAYEQYF. CDR3 nucleotides: TGTGCCAGCAGCTTTCGGCAGGGAGGGGCCTACGAGCAGTACTTC. Full variable domain (missing parts from reference TRBV7-9 and TRBJ2-7): DTGVSQNPRHKITKRGQNVTFRCDPISEHNRLYWYRQTLGQGPEFLTYFQNEAQLEKSRLLSDRFSAERPKGSFSTLEIQRTEQGDSAMYLCASSFRQGGAYEQYFGPGTRLTVT.

This sequence joins TRBV6-6 and TRBJ1-5; D remains unclear. There are 12 residues in the CDR3. V was clipped by 6 bases and J by 4 bases, with 7 bases between them. Germline V gene data show CDR1 as MNHNY and CDR2 as SVGAGI (reference sequence). For the CDR3, the DNA is TGTGCCAGCAGCCAGATGAATCAGCCCCAGCATTTT. Protein: CASSQMNQPQHF.

This clone was recorded once. V gene TRBV6-1 combines with J gene TRBJ2-7, with 11 positions matching TRBD2. In germline, CDR1 is MNHNS, CDR2 SASEGT. This CDR3 is 15 amino acids long. V lost 4 bases and J lost 3; bases outside the gene matches: 5. CDR3 sequence: CASSGILAGGYEQYF. The CDR3 DNA reads as TGTGCCAGCAGTGGTATCCTAGCGGGAGGCTACGAGCAGTACTTC.

As DNA, the CDR3 is TGTGCCAGCAGCTTGGACCCGACTCGCAGCAACACCGGGGAGCTGTTTTTT. Translation gives CASSLDPTRSNTGELFF. The chain couples TRBV5-4 to TRBJ2-2, with D unresolved. Germline loops: CDR1 SGHNT, CDR2 YYREEE (reference sequence). The CDR3 runs 17 residues. Trimming left V 0 bases short and J 2 bases short, with 14 bases between.

About this clone: At one of its ends the junction is not consistent with the germline gene, which may arise from a read error. The chain is built from TRBV6-5 and TRBJ2-1, with 7 bases matching TRBD2. The germline gives CDR1 MNHEY, CDR2 SVGAGI. This CDR3 spans 14 amino acids. CDR3 nucleotide sequence: TGTGCCAGCAGTAAGACTTCAGGGCGACTAGCTCCGATCTTC. The encoded protein is CASSKTSGRLAPIF.

The chain links TRBV2 to TRBJ1-5; no clear D. Between the trimmed V and J ends, which lost 4 bases and 0 bases, there was a span of 7 bases. The CDR3 is 14 residues long. Germline-derived CDR1 and CDR2 are SNHLY and FYNNEI. CDR3 protein: CASSVTLSNQPQHF. As DNA, the CDR3 is TGTGCCAGCAGTGTAACACTTAGCAATCAGCCCCAGCATTTT. Complete variable domain (other parts from reference TRBV2 and TRBJ1-5): EPEVTQTPSHQVTQMGQEVILRCVPISNHLYFYWYRQILGQKVEFLVSFYNNEISEKSEIFDDQFSVERPDGSNFTLKIRSTKLEDSAMYFCASSVTLSNQPQHFGDGTRLSIL.

This clone is a singleton in its sample. The rearrangement joins TRBV27 to TRBJ2-3; a weak D match, TRBD2 (7 bases). Per the germline V gene, CDR1 is MNHEY and CDR2 is SMNVEV (reference sequence). The CDR3 loop spans 15 amino acids. V was shortened by 6 bases and J by 2 bases, with 15 bases between the two germline ends. The DNA of the CDR3 is TGTGCCAGCAGGGATCCGGGGGGCCCCACAGATACGCAGTATTTT. It is translated as CASRDPGGPTDTQYF.

The chain is built from TRBV7-9 and TRBJ2-2; TRBD1 is a possible D gene (6 bases). The CDR3 is 14 amino acids. CDR1 is SEHNR, CDR2 FQNEAQ, per germline (reference sequence). V lost 5 bases, J lost 5 bases, and 12 bases lay in between. CDR3 in amino acids: CASSPTQGTGELFF. The CDR3 nucleotides are TGTGCCAGCAGCCCAACACAGGGAACCGGGGAGCTGTTTTTT.

CDR3 DNA: TGCAGCGCATCCAGGGGGACTAGCGGCTACGAGCAGTACTTC. It translates to CSASRGTSGYEQYF. The gene calls are TRBV29-1 and TRBJ2-7, with 11 bases aligning to TRBD2. Germline CDR1 is SQVTM and CDR2 is ANQGSEA. Trimming took 7 bases from V and 3 from J; bases not matched to a gene: 8. The CDR3 loop spans 14 amino acids.

This clone was observed once. The sample holds other DNA sequences that translate to the same CDR3. The chain combines TRBV2 with TRBJ1-5, with D maybe TRBD1 (5 bases). The CDR3 is made up of 13 amino acids. Looked up from germline, CDR1 is SNHLY and CDR2 is FYNNEI. V was cut by 8 bases and J by 3 bases, with 11 bases left in between. Here the CDR3 reads CASRGEANQPQHF. CDR3 coding DNA: TGTGCCAGCCGGGGCGAGGCCAATCAGCCCCAGCATTTT.